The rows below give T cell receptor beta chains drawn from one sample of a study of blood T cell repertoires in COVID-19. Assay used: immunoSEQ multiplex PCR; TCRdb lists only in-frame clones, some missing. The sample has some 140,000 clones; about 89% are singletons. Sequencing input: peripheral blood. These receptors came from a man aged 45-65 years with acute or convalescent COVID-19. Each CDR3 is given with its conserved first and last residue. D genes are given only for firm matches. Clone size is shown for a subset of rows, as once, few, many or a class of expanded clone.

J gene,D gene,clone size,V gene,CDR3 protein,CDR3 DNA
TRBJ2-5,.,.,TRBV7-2,CASSLVRVETQYF,TGTGCCAGCAGCTTAGTCAGGGTCGAGACCCAGTACTTC
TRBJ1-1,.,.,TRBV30,CAWSLGPNTEAFF,TGTGCCTGGAGTCTGGGGCCGAACACTGAAGCTTTCTTT
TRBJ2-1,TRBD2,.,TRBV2,CASSAVVSGGNEQFF,TGTGCCAGCAGTGCCGTGGTCTCGGGGGGCAATGAGCAGTTCTTC
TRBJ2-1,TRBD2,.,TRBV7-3,CASSPQRGGKNEQFF,TGTGCCAGCAGCCCACAGCGGGGGGGTAAGAATGAGCAGTTCTTC
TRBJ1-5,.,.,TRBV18,CASSFGHSNQPQHF,TGTGCCAGCTCCTTCGGACATAGCAATCAGCCCCAGCATTTT
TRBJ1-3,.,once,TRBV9,CASSAVGDTIYF,TGTGCCAGCAGCGCAGTCGGAGACACCATATATTTT
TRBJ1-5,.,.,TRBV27,CASSPRPPQRVYSNQPQHF,TGTGCCAGCAGTCCCCGGCCTCCACAGAGGGTCTATAGCAATCAGCCCCAGCATTTT
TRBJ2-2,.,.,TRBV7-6,CASSFRQARITGELFF,TGTGCCAGCAGCTTTAGACAGGCGAGGATCACCGGGGAGCTGTTTTTT
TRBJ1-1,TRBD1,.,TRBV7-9,CASDRVGTEAFF,TGTGCCAGCGACAGGGTCGGCACTGAAGCTTTCTTT
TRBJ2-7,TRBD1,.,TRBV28,CASSLLANRDRGLGYEQYF,TGTGCCAGCAGTTTATTAGCCAACCGGGACAGGGGTTTAGGGTACGAGCAGTACTTC
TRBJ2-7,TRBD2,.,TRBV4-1,CASSLLAGGVKNEQYF,TGCGCCAGCAGCCTTCTAGCGGGAGGGGTGAAAAACGAGCAGTACTTC
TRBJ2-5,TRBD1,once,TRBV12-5,CASGLDLDRVGGETQYF,TGTGCTAGTGGTTTGGACCTGGACAGGGTGGGAGGAGAGACCCAGTACTTC
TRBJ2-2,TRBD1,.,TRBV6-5,CASSSGQGNTGELFF,TGTGCCAGCAGCTCGGGACAGGGGAACACCGGGGAGCTGTTTTTT
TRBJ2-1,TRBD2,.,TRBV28,CASSSQGAGGDEQFF,TGTGCCAGCAGTTCCCAGGGAGCGGGGGGCGATGAGCAGTTCTTC
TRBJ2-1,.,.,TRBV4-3,CASSFTESSYNEQFF,TGCGCCAGCAGCTTCACAGAGAGCTCCTACAATGAGCAGTTCTTC
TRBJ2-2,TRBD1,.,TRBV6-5,CASRGQGIGTGELFF,TGTGCCAGCAGAGGACAGGGTATCGGCACCGGGGAGCTGTTTTTT
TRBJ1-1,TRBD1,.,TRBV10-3,CAISDPGQGLRLTEAFF,TGTGCCATCAGCGATCCGGGACAGGGCCTCCGTTTAACTGAAGCTTTCTTT